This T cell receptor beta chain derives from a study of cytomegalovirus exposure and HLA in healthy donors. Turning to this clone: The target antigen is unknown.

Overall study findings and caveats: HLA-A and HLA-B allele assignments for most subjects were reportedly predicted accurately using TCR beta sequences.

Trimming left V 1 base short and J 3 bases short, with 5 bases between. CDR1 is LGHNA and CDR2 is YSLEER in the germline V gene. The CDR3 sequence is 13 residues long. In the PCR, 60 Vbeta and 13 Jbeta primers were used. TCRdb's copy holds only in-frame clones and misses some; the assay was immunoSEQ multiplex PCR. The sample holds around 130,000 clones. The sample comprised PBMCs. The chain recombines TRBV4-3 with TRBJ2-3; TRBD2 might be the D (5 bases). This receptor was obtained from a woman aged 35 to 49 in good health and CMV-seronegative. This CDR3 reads CASSQAGTDTQYF. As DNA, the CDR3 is TGCGCCAGCAGCCAAGCGGGGACAGATACGCAGTATTTT.